This T cell receptor beta chain derives from a study of cytomegalovirus exposure and HLA in healthy donors. Overall study findings and caveats: For TCR beta chains, V- and J-gene trimming was later linked to a missense DCLRE1C variant. Analysis was performed later, and it showed HLA-associated TCR beta chains to be more clonally expanded than equally common others.

This CDR3 contains 15 residues. The germline V gene encodes CDR1 MNHEY and CDR2 SVGAGI. J lost 4 bases, V lost 6 bases, and 9 bases had no gene match. Regarding this clone: Its target is unknown.

The PCR was carried out with 60 Vbeta primers and 13 Jbeta primers. Produced via immunoSEQ multiplex PCR; TCRdb's table is partial and in-frame only. The sample shows some 76,000 clones, 86% of them seen only once. Sample: PBMCs. The gene calls are TRBV6-5 and TRBJ1-3; 7 positions agree with TRBD1. This TCR derives from a woman in her 30s in good health and CMV-seronegative. Here the CDR3 DNA reads TGTGCCAGCAGACCCGACAGGGAATTCGGAAACACCATATATTTT. Encoded protein: CASRPDREFGNTIYF.